This T cell receptor beta chain derives from a study of cytomegalovirus exposure and HLA in healthy donors. The study drew the donors from its roughly 110-subject validation cohort, separate from the roughly 700-subject first cohort. As for this clone: The antigen is unknown.

From germline, CDR1 is SNHLY and CDR2 FYNNEI. The CDR3 has 16 residues. With 5 bases removed from V and 1 base from J, the gap between germline ends came to 17 bases. Whole-study findings and limits: TCR beta chains numbering some 160 were designated cytomegalovirus-associated. Rarity characterized most TCR sequences, yet some public TCRs appeared in many donors. According to a subsequent analysis, TCR clusters identified in the first cohort showed a tendency to co-occur across the 120 or so validation repertoires.

Sequenced by immunoSEQ multiplex PCR; TCRdb stores in-frame clones only, minus some. The data show about 55,000 clones, 80% to 95% seen once. The gene calls are TRBV2 and TRBJ1-2, with D perhaps matching TRBD1 (5 bases). The sequencing input was PBMCs. The clonotype was recovered from a man younger than 35 in good health and CMV-seronegative. The CDR3 region is CASSFDLDSFNYGYTF. CDR3 nucleotide sequence: TGTGCCAGCAGTTTTGATCTAGACAGTTTTAACTATGGCTACACCTTC. The full variable domain, with the rest looked up from reference TRBV2 and TRBJ1-2, is EPEVTQTPSHQVTQMGQEVILRCVPISNHLYFYWYRQILGQKVEFLVSFYNNEISEKSEIFDDQFSVERPDGSNFTLKIRSTKLEDSAMYFCASSFDLDSFNYGYTFGSGTRLTVV.